These 27 T cell receptor beta chains share one sample of origin, sequenced in a study of blood T cell repertoires in COVID-19. TCRdb's table, derived via immunoSEQ multiplex PCR, lists solely in-frame clones and lacks some. The sample has approximately 150,000 clones, roughly nine tenths seen once. The sequenced material came from peripheral blood. The receptor set was obtained from a human donor in a cohort sampled during active COVID-19.

V usage is TRBV6-6 and J usage is TRBJ1-2; D call uncertain. Looked up from germline, CDR1 is MNHNY and CDR2 is SVGAGI (reference sequence). There are 15 residues in the CDR3. V dropped 2 bases and J dropped 5 bases, with 15 bases sitting between them. CDR3 DNA sequence: TGTGCCAGCAGTTACCTAGGGTTTGGAGGGTATGGCTACACCTTC. Residues: CASSYLGFGGYGYTF.

Here the CDR3 reads CASSPDRPGRPEAFF. In DNA form, the CDR3 reads TGTGCCAGCAGCCCCGACAGGCCCGGCAGGCCTGAAGCTTTCTTT. J is TRBJ1-1 and V is TRBV5-8; D is possibly TRBD1 (6 bases). In germline, CDR1 is SGHTS, CDR2 YDEGEE. Trimming stripped 4 bases from V and 6 bases from J, with 19 bases between. This CDR3 spans 15 amino acids. Together with reference TRBV5-8 and TRBJ1-1, the CDR3 gives the full variable domain: EAGVTQSPTHLIKTRGQQATLRCSPISGHTSVYWYQQALGLGLQFLLWYDEGEERNRGNFPPRFSGRQFPNYSSELNVNALELEDSALYLCASSPDRPGRPEAFFGQGTRLTVV.

The chain recombines TRBV5-1 with TRBJ2-7; 7 nucleotides line up with TRBD1. Trimming removed 3 bases from V and 3 bases from J; junction bases left unmatched: 12. The germline CDR1 and CDR2 sequences are SGHRS and YFSETQ. This CDR3 is 16 amino acids long. CDR3 region: CASSSQGGLGGYEQYF. CDR3 DNA: TGCGCCAGCAGCTCTCAAGGGGGCCTTGGCGGCTACGAGCAGTACTTC.

In its sample, this clone was seen once. The chain combines TRBV6-5 with TRBJ1-1, with 8 bases lining up with TRBD1. Per germline, CDR1 MNHEY and CDR2 SVGAGI. This CDR3 has 14 amino acids. V shed 6 bases, J shed 5 bases, and the junction held 8 bases outside the gene matches. The CDR3 DNA reads TGTGCCAGCAGCACTACAGGGGGGGTTACTGAAGCTTTCTTT. This codes for CASSTTGGVTEAFF.

This clone appeared a single time. This chain links TRBV24-1 with TRBJ2-1, with TRBD1 matching over 9 bases. Trimming at V came to 5 bases and at J to 7 bases, leaving 5 bases not matched to a gene. The CDR3 has 14 residues. The germline V gene has CDR1 KGHDR and CDR2 SFDVKD. Here the CDR3 reads CATSAPGTGNEQFF. The CDR3 region has the DNA TGTGCCACCAGTGCCCCCGGGACAGGGAATGAGCAGTTCTTC.

The chain carries TRBV29-1 and TRBJ2-3; possible D gene TRBD2, 6 bases. CDR3 length equals 13 residues. V was shortened by 7 bases and J by 1 base, with 12 bases between the two germline ends. Looked up from germline, CDR1 is SQVTM and CDR2 is ANQGSEA. This CDR3 is CSGKREGTDTQYF. The CDR3 DNA reads as TGCAGCGGCAAAAGGGAGGGCACAGATACGCAGTATTTT.

The CDR3 bases are TGTGCCAGTAGTATAGATGGTGGGCAGGGAAAGGACATTCAGTACTTC. It codes for CASSIDGGQGKDIQYF. This chain uses TRBV19 with TRBJ2-4, with a tentative D call TRBD1 (5 bases). Trimming shortened V by 0 bases and J by 8 bases, and 17 bases separated the two germline ends. The CDR3 runs to 16 residues. Germline assignment: CDR1 LNHDA and CDR2 SQIVND (reference sequence).

V usage is TRBV7-2 and J usage is TRBJ2-7; 7 nucleotides align to TRBD2. V lost 1 base and J lost 0; bases outside the gene matches: 3. CDR1 is SGHTA, CDR2 FQGNSA, per germline. CDR3 length equals 15 residues. The CDR3: CASSLEPSGSYEQYF. The CDR3 DNA reads TGTGCCAGCAGCTTAGAGCCTAGCGGCTCCTACGAGCAGTACTTC.

The chain combines TRBV30 with TRBJ2-1, with TRBD2 identical over 9 bases. J was trimmed by 1 base and V by 5 bases; bases with no gene match: 3. The V gene's germline CDR1 is GTSNPN and CDR2 SVGIG (reference sequence). This CDR3 is 14 amino acids long. The chain's CDR3 is CAWLAGVSYNEQFF. The CDR3 region has the DNA TGTGCCTGGTTAGCGGGGGTGTCCTACAATGAGCAGTTCTTC.

This chain uses TRBV7-9 with TRBJ2-1; D unclear. Trimming cost V 1 base and J 4 bases, with 8 bases left between them. This CDR3 is built from 14 residues. Germline V CDR1 and CDR2: SEHNR, FQNEAQ (reference sequence). CDR3 in DNA: TGTGCCAGCAGCTTAGACATACCTTACAATGAGCAGTTCTTC. Its translation: CASSLDIPYNEQFF.

The chain links TRBV10-1 to TRBJ1-1, with TRBD1 matching 11 bases. Germline loops: CDR1 WNHNN, CDR2 SYGVQD (reference sequence). The V segment lost 8 bases and the J segment 0 bases; nucleotides outside the gene matches: 17. This CDR3 is 19 amino acids long. In DNA, the CDR3 is TGCGCCAGCGATTACGGACAGGGGGCAAGGGGATTTGTGAACACTGAAGCTTTCTTT. Its protein is CASDYGQGARGFVNTEAFF.

The chain couples TRBV6-5 to TRBJ1-6; a possible D gene is TRBD1 (6 bases). The length of the CDR3 is 14 residues. Germline CDR1 and CDR2: MNHEY and SVGAGI. Trimming pared 7 bases from V and 6 bases from J, leaving 13 bases between. The CDR3 sequence is CASNTNRANSPLHF. The CDR3 DNA sequence: TGTGCCAGCAATACGAACAGGGCTAATTCACCCCTCCACTTT.

This clone was picked up a small number of times. The rearrangement links TRBV30 to TRBJ2-7; tentatively, D is TRBD1 (5 bases). The CDR3 runs 12 residues. The germline gives CDR1 GTSNPN, CDR2 SVGIG (reference sequence). V lost 2 bases and J 3 bases, leaving 8 bases between the germline ends. CDR3 loop: CAWSPGHYEQYF. CDR3 nucleotides: TGTGCCTGGAGTCCAGGGCACTACGAGCAGTACTTC.

The CDR3 sequence: CASSNRGQGAYEQYF. CDR3 DNA sequence: TGCGCCAGCAGCAACCGGGGACAGGGGGCCTACGAGCAGTACTTC. The chain is built from TRBV5-1 and TRBJ2-7, with TRBD1 matching 11 bases. Losses at the gene ends were 4 bases for V and 2 bases for J; bases not matched to a gene: 5. Germline V lookup: CDR1 SGHRS, CDR2 YFSETQ. The CDR3 length is 15 residues.

The chain carries TRBV4-2 and TRBJ1-2; 8 bases agree with TRBD1. Germline CDR1 LGHNA, CDR2 YNFKEQ. V lost 1 base, J lost 8 bases, and 12 bases stayed unmatched. The CDR3 has 16 amino acids. The CDR3: CASSQGSGGTGGGYTF. The CDR3 DNA reads TGTGCCAGCAGCCAAGGCTCAGGCGGGACAGGCGGAGGCTACACCTTC.

The chain couples TRBV6-6 to TRBJ1-1; TRBD1 matches at 8 bases. CDR1 is MNHNY, CDR2 SVGAGI, per germline (reference sequence). The CDR3 has 12 residues. V was pared by 7 bases and J by 5 bases, with 3 bases of the junction left unmatched. The CDR3 reads CASKQGGTEAFF. In DNA, the CDR3 is TGTGCCAGCAAACAGGGGGGTACTGAAGCTTTCTTT.

V gene TRBV10-3 combines with J gene TRBJ1-5; D is possibly TRBD1 (5 bases). This CDR3 is 15 amino acids long. Trimming took 3 bases from V and 7 from J, leaving 16 bases between them. Germline V CDR1 and CDR2: ENHRY, SYGVKD. CDR3 coding DNA: TGTGCCATCAGTGAATATGGGGGGGAGGGCCAGCCCCAGCATTTT. Amino acid sequence: CAISEYGGEGQPQHF.

The chain uses TRBV24-1 and TRBJ2-7; 9 positions agree with TRBD1. The ends lost 12 bases at V and 0 bases at J; junction bases unmatched: 11. The CDR3 length is 15 residues. Germline CDR1 KGHDR, CDR2 SFDVKD. The CDR3 sequence: CAPRRDRVSSYEQYF. In DNA, the CDR3 is TGTGCCCCGAGGCGGGACAGGGTTAGCTCCTACGAGCAGTACTTC.

V gene TRBV23-1 combines with J gene TRBJ1-5; D ambiguous. TRBV23-1 is given ORF status, its function remaining uncertain. This CDR3 region has 16 residues. The ends were cut back, 6 bases at V and 0 bases at J, with 15 bases in the middle. The CDR3 sequence: CASRRTYRDSNQPQHF. The CDR3 DNA reads TGCGCCAGCAGGCGAACCTACCGAGATAGCAATCAGCCCCAGCATTTT.

The chain links TRBV7-2 to TRBJ2-7; 9 nucleotides agree with TRBD2. Germline lookup yields CDR1 SGHTA and CDR2 FQGNSA. CDR3 length: 14 amino acids. With V trimmed by 5 bases and J by 2 bases, 4 bases remained unmatched. The CDR3 region is CASSRRGGAYEQYF. The CDR3 coding sequence is TGTGCCAGCAGCAGGCGCGGGGGGGCCTACGAGCAGTACTTC.

The genes are TRBV25-1 and TRBJ1-6; D possibly corresponds to TRBD1 (6 bases). V was pared by 5 bases and J by 2 bases, with 10 bases between. The germline V gene has CDR1 MGHDK and CDR2 SYGVNS. The CDR3 has 15 amino acids. The CDR3 is CASSTTGTYNSPLHF. The CDR3 DNA is TGTGCCAGCAGTACCACAGGGACCTATAATTCACCCCTCCACTTT.

The V and J genes are TRBV5-1 and TRBJ1-1, with unresolved D. Trimming left V 4 bases short and J 0 bases short, with 16 bases between. This CDR3 contains 16 residues. Looked up from germline, CDR1 is SGHRS and CDR2 is YFSETQ. This CDR3 is CASSPHGTTMNTEAFF. DNA of the CDR3: TGCGCCAGCAGCCCGCACGGCACTACCATGAACACTGAAGCTTTCTTT.

V usage is TRBV5-1 and J usage is TRBJ1-2; TRBD1 aligns across 9 bases. The germline gives CDR1 SGHRS, CDR2 YFSETQ. The CDR3 is 14 residues long. Losses at the gene ends were 4 bases for V and 3 bases for J; bases not matched to a gene: 4. The CDR3 reads CASSPRDRDYGYTF. DNA for the CDR3: TGCGCCAGCAGCCCTCGGGACAGGGACTATGGCTACACCTTC. The full variable domain, with the rest looked up from reference TRBV5-1 and TRBJ1-2, is KAGVTQTPRYLIKTRGQQVTLSCSPISGHRSVSWYQQTPGQGLQFLFEYFSETQRNKGNFPGRFSGRQFSNSRSEMNVSTLELGDSALYLCASSPRDRDYGYTFGSGTRLTVV.

The V and J genes are TRBV6-2 or TRBV6-3 and TRBJ1-2; unclear D gene. The V and J ends lost 6 bases and 0 bases respectively, with 8 bases between them. CDR1 is MNHEY, CDR2 SVGEGT, per germline. There are 13 residues in the CDR3. The CDR3 nucleotides are TGTGCCAGCAGCCCCACAGCTAACTATGGCTACACCTTC. Translating it yields CASSPTANYGYTF.

This rearrangement joins TRBV9 to TRBJ1-1; possibly TRBD1 for D (5 bases). Germline V gives CDR1 SGDLS, CDR2 YYNGEE. This CDR3 is 14 amino acids long. The V gene lost 0 bases and the J gene lost 1 base, with 7 bases spanning the gap. The CDR3 here is CASSVGGENTEAFF. CDR3 DNA sequence: TGTGCCAGCAGCGTAGGGGGGGAGAACACTGAAGCTTTCTTT.

The V and J genes are TRBV27 and TRBJ2-1, with D tentatively TRBD2 (6 bases). V dropped 3 bases and J dropped 8 bases, with 20 bases sitting between them. This CDR3 has 16 amino acids. Germline V lookup: CDR1 MNHEY, CDR2 SMNVEV (reference sequence). The CDR3 reads CASSFWSREHLDEQFF. The CDR3 region has the DNA TGTGCCAGCAGTTTTTGGAGCCGGGAGCACTTGGATGAGCAGTTCTTC.

This clone was counted only a few times. The V gene is TRBV6-6, the J gene TRBJ1-5, with 7 bases that match TRBD1. The CDR3 has 14 amino acids. The germline CDR1 and CDR2 sequences are MNHNY and SVGAGI (reference sequence). V lost 5 bases, J lost 2 bases, and 3 bases stayed unmatched. CDR3 DNA: TGTGCCAGCAGTGGCGGACAGGGCAATCAGCCCCAGCATTTT. Translation: CASSGGQGNQPQHF.